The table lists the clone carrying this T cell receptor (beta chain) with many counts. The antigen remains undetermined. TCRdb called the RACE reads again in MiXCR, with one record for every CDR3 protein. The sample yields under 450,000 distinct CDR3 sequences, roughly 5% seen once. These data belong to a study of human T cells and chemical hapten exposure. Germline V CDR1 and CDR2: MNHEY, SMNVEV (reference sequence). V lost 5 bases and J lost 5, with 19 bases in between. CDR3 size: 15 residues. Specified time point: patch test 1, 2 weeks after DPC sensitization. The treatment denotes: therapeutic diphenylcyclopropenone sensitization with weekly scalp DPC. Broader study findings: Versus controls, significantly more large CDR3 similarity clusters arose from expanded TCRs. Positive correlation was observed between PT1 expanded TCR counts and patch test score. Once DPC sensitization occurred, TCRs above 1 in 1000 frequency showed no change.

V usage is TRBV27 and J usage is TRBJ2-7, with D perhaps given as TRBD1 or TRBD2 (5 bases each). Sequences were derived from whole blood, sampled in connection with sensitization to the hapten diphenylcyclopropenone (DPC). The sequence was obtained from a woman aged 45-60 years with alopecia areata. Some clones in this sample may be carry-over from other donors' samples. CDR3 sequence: CASSPWDGPLHEQYF. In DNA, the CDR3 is TGTGCCAGCAGTCCCTGGGACGGCCCTCTCCACGAGCAGTACTTC.